One T cell receptor beta chain is described in this entry. The sample contains more than one DNA sequence encoding this CDR3. Collected material from alopecia areata patients comprised lesional scalp punch biopsies and peripheral blood. This entry is derived from a study of CD8+ T cells in alopecia areata. CDR1 and CDR2 from the germline V gene are MGHDK and SYGVNS. This CDR3 has 12 residues. Deletions cut 4 bases from V and 6 bases from J, with 8 bases between. It was cDNA, reverse transcribed from extracted RNA, that served as the sequencing template. The table came from immunoSEQ multiplex PCR; TCRdb's copy has only in-frame clones and leaves some out. The table includes 150,000 or so clones, 47% detected once.

Sequences were obtained from CD4+ T cells sorted from blood. The chain carries TRBV25-1 and TRBJ2-3; the D is unclear. The receptor was derived from a human donor with alopecia areata. CDR3 DNA sequence: TGTGCCAGCAGTGTCGGTGGGGATACGCAGTATTTT. It codes for CASSVGGDTQYF.